Shown below are 5 T cell receptor beta chains from a single sample sequenced in a study of Graves' ophthalmopathy and Graves' hyperthyroidism (dated by TCRdb to the late 2010s). Sequenced on an Illumina HiSeq 2000. For repertoire sequencing, the TCR beta CDR3 regions were amplified from RNA transcripts. A first-round RT-PCR used HTBI primers with the Qiagen OneStep RT-PCR kit, followed by a second-round multiplex PCR, size selection and purification. Using fastp at Q25 and MiXCR, TCRdb reprocessed the public reads and kept productive beta chains. Here each entry gathers all rows of one CDR3 protein and keeps the most common genes and DNA. The sample yields about 240,000 distinct CDR3 sequences; 45% were counted once. The top ten clones comprise about 45% of the sample. Sequenced input: peripheral blood. These receptors originate from an adult man with Graves' ophthalmopathy.

This chain joins TRBV2 and TRBJ2-7; D unclear. The V end lost 2 bases, the J end lost 3 bases, and 5 bases lay between the germline ends. CDR3 length: 12 amino acids. Germline-derived CDR1 and CDR2 are SNHLY and FYNNEI. CDR3: CASSEPFYEQYF. The CDR3 DNA is TGTGCCAGCAGTGAACCTTTCTACGAGCAGTACTTC.

This clonotype has ten or more counts. This chain joins TRBV20-1 and TRBJ1-1; D remains ambiguous. This CDR3 region has 15 residues. Trimming shortened V by 0 bases and J by 6 bases, and 17 bases separated the two germline ends. Looked up from germline, CDR1 is DFQATT and CDR2 is SNEGSKA (reference sequence). The CDR3 loop reads CSARDGSGLGSEAFF. The CDR3 coding sequence is TGCAGTGCTAGAGATGGAAGTGGGCTTGGGTCTGAAGCTTTCTTT.

This clonotype has a handful of counts. This chain joins TRBV7-6 and TRBJ2-2, with a weak D call TRBD1 (6 bases). This CDR3 region has 16 residues. Trimming left V 1 base short and J 3 bases short, with 12 bases between. The germline gives CDR1 SGHVS, CDR2 FNYEAQ. The CDR3 protein is CASSLVSPGDTGELFF. CDR3 DNA: TGTGCCAGCAGCTTAGTCTCACCAGGGGACACCGGGGAGCTGTTTTTT.

This clonotype showed up just a few times. The chain carries TRBV7-9 and TRBJ2-1; D perhaps matches TRBD2 (5 bases). The CDR3 is 15 residues long. Germline V gene sequence: CDR1 SEHNR, CDR2 FQNEAQ (reference sequence). The V gene lost 1 base and the J gene lost 6 bases, with 13 bases spanning the gap. The CDR3 here is CASSLGDIGSNEQFF. The CDR3 nucleotides read TGTGCCAGCAGCTTAGGCGACATTGGGAGCAATGAGCAGTTCTTC.

The chain couples TRBV2 to TRBJ1-2; 9 nucleotides align to TRBD1. Per germline, CDR1 SNHLY and CDR2 FYNNEI. This CDR3 is built from 13 residues. Unmatched junction bases numbered 2, after V lost 2 bases and J lost 7 bases. The chain's CDR3 is CASSETTGGGYTF. CDR3 DNA: TGTGCCAGCAGTGAAACGACAGGGGGTGGCTACACCTTC.